This T cell receptor (beta chain) was sequenced during a study of T and B cells in COVID-19 patients. Study as a whole: Peripheral blood came from COVID-19 patients with active infection or after recovery. Of 20 to 25 active-infection patients, over 9 were critically ill with mechanical ventilation or extracorporeal membrane oxygenation. Overall study results and limits: Early severe-case samples and blood from mildly ill patients during symptoms were in short supply.

Of note for this clonotype: Its antigen is not known.

CDR3 length equals 16 residues. J was trimmed by 1 base and V by 2 bases; bases with no gene match: 7. Germline CDR1 is SGHDN and CDR2 is FVKESK. BIOMED2 TRB-A/B primer pools were used in multiplex TRB PCR. TCRdb called the multiplex PCR reads again in MiXCR, with one record for every CDR3 protein. The repertoire holds approximately 3,800 distinct CDR3 sequences, with 23% as singletons. TRB was amplified from about 260-540 ng of blood genomic DNA. The sequenced material came from blood. The chain employs TRBV14 and TRBJ1-1; 7 bases fit TRBD1. The clonotype originates from a human donor with active COVID-19. This chain's CDR3 is CASSQRTGMGNTEAFF. The CDR3 DNA follows: TGTGCCAGCAGCCAAAGGACAGGAATGGGGAACACTGAAGCTTTCTTT.